The 27 T cell receptor beta chains below come from one sample, sequenced in a study of identical twins. TCRdb reprocessed the 5' RACE reads with MiXCR, giving one entry per CDR3 protein. The sample holds under 300,000 distinct CDR3 sequences, about 12% seen once. This sample also belongs to another study, concerning yellow fever vaccine responses in identical twins.

What was sequenced was memory (CD45RO+) T cells sorted from blood. Every receptor here comes from a woman between 18 and 29 years old in good health.

The chain carries TRBV20-1 and TRBJ2-7; TRBD2 matches at 11 bases. The junction had 5 bases not matched to a gene; V was cut back by 7 bases and J by 3 bases. CDR3 length: 13 amino acids. The germline CDR1 and CDR2 sequences are DFQATT and SNEGSKA (reference sequence). In nucleotides, the CDR3 is TGCAGTGTCCATAGCGGGAGGGACTACGAGCAGTACTTC. As protein: CSVHSGRDYEQYF.

This clonotype was seen only a few times. The genes are TRBV11-2 and TRBJ2-1; 11 bases align to TRBD2. CDR1 and CDR2 (germline): SGHAT, FQNNGV. The CDR3 has 16 amino acids. V trimming: 5 bases; J trimming: 7 bases; junction bases outside the gene matches: 10. The CDR3 loop reads CASSRHLSGGANEQFF. The CDR3 nucleotides are TGTGCCAGCAGCCGGCATCTTAGCGGGGGGGCGAATGAGCAGTTCTTC.

There are a few counts of this clonotype. The chain is built from TRBV2 and TRBJ2-2; TRBD2 aligns across 10 bases. The CDR3 has 15 amino acids. CDR1 SNHLY and CDR2 FYNNEI come from the germline V gene. V dropped 6 bases and J dropped 6; count of bases not matched to a gene: 7. CDR3 in DNA: TGTGCCAGCAGCACACTAGCGGGGAGCTCCGGGGAGCTGTTTTTT. This encodes CASSTLAGSSGELFF. The complete variable domain, with remaining parts taken from reference TRBV2 and TRBJ2-2, reads EPEVTQTPSHQVTQMGQEVILRCVPISNHLYFYWYRQILGQKVEFLVSFYNNEISEKSEIFDDQFSVERPDGSNFTLKIRSTKLEDSAMYFCASSTLAGSSGELFFGEGSRLTVL.

CDR3 protein: CASSLAGGMETQYF. The DNA for the CDR3 is TGTGCCAGCAGCTTAGCGGGGGGTATGGAGACCCAGTACTTC. This rearrangement joins TRBV7-9 to TRBJ2-5; a weak D match, TRBD2 (6 bases). The CDR3 loop spans 14 amino acids. Trimming shortened V by 0 bases and J by 5 bases, and 10 bases separated the two germline ends. The germline CDR1 and CDR2 sequences are SEHNR and FQNEAQ (reference sequence). Variable domain in full (rest from reference TRBV7-9 and TRBJ2-5): DTGVSQNPRHKITKRGQNVTFRCDPISEHNRLYWYRQTLGQGPEFLTYFQNEAQLEKSRLLSDRFSAERPKGSFSTLEIQRTEQGDSAMYLCASSLAGGMETQYFGPGTRLLVL.

This clonotype was seen many times. The chain links TRBV5-1 to TRBJ2-3; 11 bases map to TRBD2. V dropped 0 bases and J dropped 2; count of bases not matched to a gene: 2. The CDR3 is 16 residues long. Germline V lookup: CDR1 SGHRS, CDR2 YFSETQ. CDR3 nucleotide sequence: TGCGCCAGCAGCTTGGGACTAGCGGGGATCACAGATACGCAGTATTTT. As protein: CASSLGLAGITDTQYF.

This clonotype was found many times. V and J are TRBV5-1 and TRBJ1-2; TRBD1 matches at 10 bases. V was clipped by 4 bases and J by 6 bases; unmatched bases: 6. Germline CDR1 reads SGHRS; CDR2 reads YFSETQ. The CDR3 is 14 amino acids. CDR3 coding DNA: TGCGCCAGCAGCGACGGACAGGGGGGCCATGGCTACACCTTC. Translating gives CASSDGQGGHGYTF.

The table lists this clonotype with a few counts. This chain links TRBV2 with TRBJ2-1, with 14 positions matching TRBD2. Per germline, CDR1 SNHLY and CDR2 FYNNEI. The CDR3 runs to 15 residues. The trim removed 6 bases at V and 8 bases at J, leaving 6 bases unmatched. The DNA of the CDR3 is TGTGCCAGCAGGTCGGGACTAGCGGGAGACCATGAGCAGTTCTTC. Protein sequence: CASRSGLAGDHEQFF.

At least ten counts were recorded for this clonotype. This chain joins TRBV6-5 and TRBJ2-3, with D possibly matching TRBD1 (6 bases). Germline loops: CDR1 MNHEY, CDR2 SVGAGI. The V and J ends lost 2 bases and 6 bases respectively, with 9 bases between them. This CDR3 is built from 13 residues. In DNA, the CDR3 is TGTGCCAGCAGTTACCGAAGGGGGGATACGCAGTATTTT. Its translation: CASSYRRGDTQYF.

The genes are TRBV18 and TRBJ2-5; TRBD2 aligns across 9 bases. The trim removed 0 bases at V and 2 bases at J, leaving 7 bases unmatched. The germline V gene encodes CDR1 KGHSH and CDR2 LQKENI. The CDR3 consists of 17 residues. CDR3 in amino acids: CASSPPGGSGGQETQYF. The CDR3 DNA follows: TGTGCCAGCTCACCACCCGGCGGTAGCGGGGGACAAGAGACCCAGTACTTC. Full variable domain (outside the CDR3, taken from reference TRBV18 and TRBJ2-5): NAGVMQNPRHLVRRRGQEARLRCSPMKGHSHVYWYRQLPEEGLKFMVYLQKENIIDESGMPKERFSAEFPKEGPSILRIQQVVRGDSAAYFCASSPPGGSGGQETQYFGPGTRLLVL.

This clonotype was detected many times. The J gene is TRBJ1-2, the V gene TRBV10-3, with 9 bases identical to TRBD1. The CDR3 has 14 amino acids. CDR1 ENHRY and CDR2 SYGVKD come from the germline V gene. Trimming at V came to 4 bases and at J to 8 bases, leaving 8 bases not matched to a gene. The CDR3 sequence is CAISARDRVNGYTF. The CDR3 DNA reads as TGTGCCATCAGTGCACGGGACAGGGTAAACGGCTACACCTTC.

J is TRBJ2-4 and V is TRBV9; 13 nucleotides agree with TRBD2. V trimming: 4 bases; J trimming: 4 bases; junction bases outside the gene matches: 14. This CDR3 region has 19 residues. Germline V gives CDR1 SGDLS, CDR2 YYNGEE. The CDR3 DNA reads as TGTGCCAGCAGCCCAGATGGGACTAGCGGGATGGGAAAAAAAAACATTCAGTACTTC. Amino acid sequence: CASSPDGTSGMGKKNIQYF.

The chain has TRBV18 and TRBJ1-4; D gene ambiguous. The V end lost 3 bases, the J end lost 7 bases, and 9 bases lay between the germline ends. Germline V gene lookup returns CDR1 KGHSH and CDR2 LQKENI. The CDR3 is 13 amino acids. The CDR3 bases are TGTGCCAGCTCACCCGGCGGCTCTGAAAAACTGTTTTTT. This sequence encodes CASSPGGSEKLFF.

DNA for the CDR3: TGTGCCAGCGGGAATAGGGGGGCCGGGGAGCTGTTTTTT. It yields the protein CASGNRGAGELFF. This chain joins TRBV6-1 and TRBJ2-2; D may be TRBD1 or TRBD2 (6 bases each). V was pared by 8 bases and J by 6 bases, with 13 bases between. The CDR3 runs to 13 residues. The germline V gene encodes CDR1 MNHNS and CDR2 SASEGT.

Only a few counts were recorded for this clonotype. The chain is built from TRBV29-1 and TRBJ2-7, with TRBD1 matching 8 bases. Per the germline V gene, CDR1 is SQVTM and CDR2 is ANQGSEA. Trimming took 7 bases from V and 4 from J; bases not matched to a gene: 9. The length of the CDR3 is 13 residues. The CDR3 loop is CSASRGPGYEQYF. The CDR3, as DNA: TGCAGCGCATCCAGGGGGCCCGGTTACGAGCAGTACTTC.

This clonotype was seen a handful of times. The chain recombines TRBV9 with TRBJ1-5, with D possibly being TRBD1 (5 bases). The germline V gene has CDR1 SGDLS and CDR2 YYNGEE. The V and J ends lost 2 bases and 7 bases respectively, with 13 bases between them. The CDR3 has 14 residues. The chain's CDR3 is CASSVSGEGQPQHF. In DNA, the CDR3 is TGTGCCAGCAGCGTCTCGGGGGAGGGACAGCCCCAGCATTTT.

This clonotype has ten or more counts. The chain recombines TRBV2 with TRBJ2-3, with D maybe TRBD1 (5 bases). In germline, CDR1 is SNHLY, CDR2 FYNNEI. V gave up 5 bases and J gave up 0 bases, with 18 bases separating them. The CDR3 sequence is 17 residues long. Written as DNA, the CDR3 is TGTGCCAGCAGTCCGCGAACAGGTTCCCCTAGCACAGATACGCAGTATTTT. Its protein product is CASSPRTGSPSTDTQYF.

This clonotype was picked up a small number of times. The chain employs TRBV5-1 and TRBJ2-7, with 12 bases fitting TRBD2. This CDR3 has 16 residues. Germline trimming cut 2 bases from V and 5 bases from J; bases unmatched to any gene: 8. CDR1 is SGHRS, CDR2 YFSETQ, per germline. The CDR3 DNA reads TGCGCCAGCAGCTTCGTCACGGGACTAGCGGGTAACGAGCAGTACTTC. Amino acid sequence: CASSFVTGLAGNEQYF.

In its sample, this clonotype was seen a few times. V usage is TRBV7-9 and J usage is TRBJ1-1, with D hard to call. V dropped 8 bases and J dropped 0 bases, with 7 bases sitting between them. The CDR3 runs 12 residues. Germline V CDR1 and CDR2: SEHNR, FQNEAQ (reference sequence). This chain's CDR3 is CASGGVNTEAFF. The DNA of the CDR3 is TGTGCCAGCGGAGGAGTGAACACTGAAGCTTTCTTT.

The chain's CDR3 is CASSLRRESSYNEQFF. CDR3 bases: TGTGCCAGCAGCTTGCGGCGGGAGAGCTCCTACAATGAGCAGTTCTTC. The chain recombines TRBV11-1 with TRBJ2-1; 7 bases agree with TRBD2. V gave up 3 bases and J gave up 0 bases; unmatched junction bases: 5. Germline lookup yields CDR1 SGHAT and CDR2 FQDESV (reference sequence). The CDR3 contains 16 residues.

The CDR3 DNA is TGCAGCGTTAATTTATTTAGCGGGAGGGGAACCTACGAGCAGTACTTC. It translates to CSVNLFSGRGTYEQYF. The J gene is TRBJ2-7, the V gene TRBV29-1; 11 bases map to TRBD2. J was trimmed by 2 bases and V by 5 bases; bases with no gene match: 11. CDR1 SQVTM and CDR2 ANQGSEA come from the germline V gene. The CDR3 runs 16 residues.

Only a few counts were recorded for this clonotype. V gene TRBV5-6 combines with J gene TRBJ2-1; TRBD1 agrees at 7 bases. Germline-derived CDR1 and CDR2 are SGHDT and YYEEEE. The length of the CDR3 is 15 residues. Unmatched junction bases numbered 13, after V lost 7 bases and J lost 6 bases. CDR3 nucleotide sequence: TGTGCCAGCGACCGGTCCCCCCAGGGGGTCAATGAGCAGTTCTTC. Translated: CASDRSPQGVNEQFF.

The chain joins TRBV3-1 to TRBJ1-3; D remains unclear. Trimming took off 2 bases at V and 1 base at J, with 12 bases between the two ends. Germline V CDR1 and CDR2: LGHDT, YNNKEL (reference sequence). The CDR3 sequence is 16 residues long. This CDR3 reads CASSQIFGGSGNTIYF. In nucleotides, the CDR3 is TGTGCCAGCAGCCAAATCTTCGGTGGATCTGGAAACACCATATATTTT.

V gene TRBV19 combines with J gene TRBJ2-3, with no clear D. CDR3 length: 13 residues. CDR1 and CDR2 (germline): LNHDA, SQIVND (reference sequence). The V end was cut by 7 bases, the J end by 2 bases, with 10 bases between. CDR3 in DNA: TGTGCCAGTATAGGCCCAAACACAGATACGCAGTATTTT. Protein product: CASIGPNTDTQYF.

This sequence joins TRBV7-8 and TRBJ2-1, with a weak D call TRBD1 (6 bases). The V and J ends lost 4 bases and 0 bases respectively, with 16 bases between them. The CDR3 consists of 17 residues. Per germline, CDR1 SGHVS and CDR2 FQNEAQ. As DNA, the CDR3 is TGTGCCAGCAGCTCTAGGGAGAAACAGGGCTCCTACAATGAGCAGTTCTTC. Translation: CASSSREKQGSYNEQFF. The full variable domain, with the rest looked up from reference TRBV7-8 and TRBJ2-1, is GAGVSQSPRYKVAKRGQDVALRCDPISGHVSLFWYQQALGQGPEFLTYFQNEAQLDKSGLPSDRFFAERPEGSVSTLKIQRTQQEDSAVYLCASSSREKQGSYNEQFFGPGTRLTVL.

This chain joins TRBV30 and TRBJ2-1; D gene unclear. The length of the CDR3 is 13 residues. V lost 1 base and J 1 base, leaving 5 bases between the germline ends. The germline V gene has CDR1 GTSNPN and CDR2 SVGIG (reference sequence). As DNA, the CDR3 is TGTGCCTGGAGTGCAGATTCCTACAATGAGCAGTTCTTC. Translating gives CAWSADSYNEQFF.

This clonotype was observed many times. The V gene is TRBV7-2, the J gene TRBJ2-7, with D perhaps assigned TRBD1 or TRBD2 (5 bases each). CDR1 SGHTA and CDR2 FQGNSA come from the germline V gene. V lost 3 bases and J 3 bases, leaving 9 bases between the germline ends. The CDR3 consists of 13 residues. The CDR3 here is CASSFGTHYEQYF. CDR3 coding DNA: TGTGCCAGCAGCTTCGGGACCCACTACGAGCAGTACTTC.

The chain uses TRBV20-1 and TRBJ2-3, with D possibly matching TRBD1 (7 bases). The V gene lost 4 bases and the J gene lost 6 bases, with 17 bases spanning the gap. Germline-derived CDR1 and CDR2 are DFQATT and SNEGSKA (reference sequence). This CDR3 is 14 amino acids long. Here the CDR3 DNA reads TGCAGTGCTACCGAACCGACAGGGAGGGATACGCAGTATTTT. Translated, it gives CSATEPTGRDTQYF.